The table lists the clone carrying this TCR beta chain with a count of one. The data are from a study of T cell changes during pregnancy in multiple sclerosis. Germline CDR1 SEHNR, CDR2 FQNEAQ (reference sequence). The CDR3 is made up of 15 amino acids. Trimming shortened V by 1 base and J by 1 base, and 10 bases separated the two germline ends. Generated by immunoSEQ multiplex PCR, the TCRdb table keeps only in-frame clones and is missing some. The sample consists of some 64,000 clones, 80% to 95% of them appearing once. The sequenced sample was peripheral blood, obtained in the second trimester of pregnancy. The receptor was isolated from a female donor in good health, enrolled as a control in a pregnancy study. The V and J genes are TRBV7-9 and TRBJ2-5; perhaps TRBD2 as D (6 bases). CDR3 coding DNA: TGTGCCAGCAGCTTAGTGCGGGGCTTCCAAGAGACCCAGTACTTC. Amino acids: CASSLVRGFQETQYF.